The next 27 T cell receptor beta chains were all read from a single sample in a study of T cell repertoires in cytomegalovirus infection. TCRdb redid the calling of the reads with MiXCR, one entry per CDR3 protein. Of more than 500,000 distinct CDR3 sequences listed, 15% to 20% were seen once; the top ten hold approximately 24%. Material: CD8+ T cells from PBMCs. These receptors came from a human donor in good health (CMV status not recorded). Some clones in this sample may be carry-over from other donors' samples.

This clonotype was found many times. The rearrangement uses TRBV7-6 and TRBJ1-2, with D tentatively TRBD1 (5 bases). The CDR3 is made up of 15 amino acids. Trimming removed 2 bases at V and 8 bases at J, with 18 bases between. Germline CDR1 and CDR2: SGHVS and FNYEAQ. The CDR3 protein is CASSLFKGRSGGYTF. CDR3 DNA: TGTGCCAGCAGCTTATTCAAGGGGCGGTCTGGGGGCTACACCTTC.

This clonotype was seen at least ten times. The V and J genes are TRBV7-9 and TRBJ1-3; possibly TRBD1 for D (6 bases). CDR1 SEHNR and CDR2 FQNEAQ come from the germline V gene (reference sequence). The CDR3 contains 22 residues. With 5 bases removed from V and 0 bases from J, the gap between germline ends came to 32 bases. The CDR3 is CASSGSARPRGRLVYSGNTIYF. The CDR3 DNA sequence: TGTGCCAGCAGCGGATCCGCGAGGCCCAGGGGTAGACTCGTGTACTCTGGAAACACCATATATTTT.

This clonotype was counted ten times or more. The V gene is TRBV5-6, the J gene TRBJ2-1; D may correspond to TRBD1 or TRBD2 (6 bases each). The V gene's germline CDR1 is SGHDT and CDR2 YYEEEE. The V gene lost 7 bases and the J gene lost 9 bases, with 23 bases spanning the gap. The CDR3 is 15 amino acids. CDR3 residues: CASVGGQAKVGEQFF. The CDR3 DNA follows: TGTGCCAGCGTGGGGGGACAAGCAAAGGTGGGTGAGCAGTTCTTC.

This clonotype was detected ten times or more. The CDR3 DNA is TGTGCCAGCAGCCTACTAGCGGGGGGTGATAATGAGCAGTTCTTC. Its translation: CASSLLAGGDNEQFF. This rearrangement joins TRBV11-2 to TRBJ2-1; 12 bases align to TRBD2. This CDR3 contains 15 residues. The germline V gene encodes CDR1 SGHAT and CDR2 FQNNGV. J lost 7 bases, V lost 5 bases, and 6 bases had no gene match.

This clonotype showed up many times. The chain recombines TRBV20-1 with TRBJ2-1; 10 positions match TRBD2. The germline V gene has CDR1 DFQATT and CDR2 SNEGSKA (reference sequence). This CDR3 has 14 amino acids. The trim removed 8 bases at V and 1 base at J, leaving 5 bases unmatched. Written as DNA, the CDR3 is TGCAGTTTGAGGACTAGCGGATCCTACAATGAGCAGTTCTTC. This translates into CSLRTSGSYNEQFF.

The rearrangement links TRBV7-9 to TRBJ1-4; possible D gene TRBD1, 6 bases. This CDR3 has 15 residues. The germline V gene has CDR1 SEHNR and CDR2 FQNEAQ (reference sequence). V dropped 5 bases and J dropped 6 bases, with 16 bases sitting between them. The CDR3 nucleotides read TGTGCCAGCAGCATACCCAGGGGTACGGATGAAAAACTGTTTTTT. As protein: CASSIPRGTDEKLFF.

This clonotype has at least ten counts. This chain connects TRBV12-3 or TRBV12-4 to TRBJ1-1; the D is unclear. V gave up 7 bases and J gave up 3 bases, with 6 bases separating them. CDR3 length equals 11 residues. The DNA for the CDR3 is TGTGCCAGCAAAGAGGACACTGAAGCTTTCTTT. It codes for CASKEDTEAFF.

This clonotype was seen ten or more times. The chain links TRBV7-8 to TRBJ2-7; no clear D gene. In germline, CDR1 is SGHVS, CDR2 FQNEAQ. V gave up 7 bases and J gave up 4 bases, with 14 bases separating them. This CDR3 comprises 13 residues. CDR3 nucleotide sequence: TGTGCCAGCACCTTTAACAGCAATTACGAGCAGTACTTC. Protein: CASTFNSNYEQYF.

This clonotype was detected many times. The chain recombines TRBV7-9 with TRBJ1-4; no clear D gene. Germline V CDR1 and CDR2: SEHNR, FQNEAQ (reference sequence). Trimming cost V 6 bases and J 5 bases, with 22 bases left between them. This CDR3 has 17 amino acids. The CDR3 region has the DNA TGTGCCAGCAGGTATTCGGGTTCGGATGCCTCAAATGAAAAACTGTTTTTT. This translates into CASRYSGSDASNEKLFF.

This clonotype was recorded a few times. The CDR3 protein is CASEAGTGAYQETQYF. CDR3 nucleotides: TGTGCCAGTGAGGCGGGGACAGGGGCCTACCAAGAGACCCAGTACTTC. V usage is TRBV28 and J usage is TRBJ2-5; 10 positions match TRBD1. The V gene end was trimmed by 9 bases and the J gene end by 0 bases; junction bases not matched to a gene: 10. The germline CDR1 and CDR2 sequences are MDHEN and SYDVKM. The CDR3 has 16 amino acids. Full variable domain (missing parts from reference TRBV28 and TRBJ2-5): DVKVTQSSRYLVKRTGEKVFLECVQDMDHENMFWYRQDPGLGLRLIYFSYDVKMKEKGDIPEGYSVSREKKERFSLILESASTNQTSMYLCASEAGTGAYQETQYFGPGTRLLVL.

This clonotype was observed at least ten times. This rearrangement joins TRBV7-9 to TRBJ2-5; 8 nucleotides align to TRBD2. This CDR3 spans 15 amino acids. The germline CDR1 and CDR2 sequences are SEHNR and FQNEAQ (reference sequence). J lost 4 bases, V lost 3 bases, and 7 bases had no gene match. Here the CDR3 DNA reads TGTGCCAGCAGCTTCCCCGGGGGGGGCGCAGAGACCCAGTACTTC. This gives the protein CASSFPGGGAETQYF.

V gene TRBV4-1 combines with J gene TRBJ2-2, with 8 nucleotides matching TRBD2. V lost 3 bases, J lost 0 bases, and 3 bases stayed unmatched. The CDR3 extends over 16 amino acids. Germline-derived CDR1 and CDR2 are MGHRA and YSYEKL. This chain's CDR3 is CASSHREGSNTGELFF. CDR3 DNA sequence: TGCGCCAGCAGCCATCGGGAGGGGTCGAACACCGGGGAGCTGTTTTTT.

In this sample, this clonotype turned up many times. The chain joins TRBV7-6 to TRBJ2-1; 15 bases agree with TRBD2. Germline V gives CDR1 SGHVS, CDR2 FNYEAQ. This CDR3 spans 19 amino acids. V was pared by 4 bases and J by 7 bases, with 14 bases of the junction left unmatched. The CDR3 DNA follows: TGTGCCAGCAGCTCAGAGGCATGGACTAGCGGGAGGGCCCAGAATGAGCAGTTCTTC. Amino acids: CASSSEAWTSGRAQNEQFF.

This clonotype showed up just once. A single base separates this from a much larger clone, so it may be a read error. In DNA form, the CDR3 reads TGTGCCAGCGGGTCTAGCGGGAGATGGGAGACCCAGTACTTC. Encoded protein: CASGSSGRWETQYF. The V call is TRBV27, the J call TRBJ2-5; 10 bases align to TRBD2. Germline lookup yields CDR1 MNHEY and CDR2 SMNVEV (reference sequence). CDR3 length: 14 amino acids. The V and J ends lost 8 bases and 5 bases, in that order; junction bases with no gene match: 8.

This clonotype came up a few times. The genes are TRBV4-2 and TRBJ1-1, with TRBD1 matching 7 bases. The CDR3 totals 18 residues. Losses at the gene ends were 0 bases for V and 2 bases for J; bases not matched to a gene: 12. Germline CDR1 reads LGHNA; CDR2 reads YNFKEQ. DNA for the CDR3: TGTGCCAGCAGCCAAGAGGGAACAGGGGACTCATCAAACACTGAAGCTTTCTTT. This encodes CASSQEGTGDSSNTEAFF.

Only one count was recorded for this clonotype. The gene calls are TRBV5-4 and TRBJ2-1, with 7 bases aligning to TRBD2. The ends lost 0 bases at V and 2 bases at J; junction bases unmatched: 5. Germline CDR1 reads SGHNT; CDR2 reads YYREEE (reference sequence). CDR3 length: 16 amino acids. CDR3 amino acids: CASSLVAGATYNEQFF. The CDR3 nucleotides are TGTGCCAGCAGCTTGGTGGCGGGAGCCACCTACAATGAGCAGTTCTTC.

This clonotype has only a few counts. The chain uses TRBV27 and TRBJ1-5; D is ambiguous. Between the trimmed V and J ends, which lost 3 bases and 7 bases, there was a span of 16 bases. Germline-derived CDR1 and CDR2 are MNHEY and SMNVEV (reference sequence). The CDR3 loop spans 15 amino acids. For the CDR3, the DNA is TGTGCCAGCAGTTTTGTCGGCGATCACGGGCAGCCCCAGCATTTT. It yields the protein CASSFVGDHGQPQHF.

Note on this clonotype: Given a much more abundant clone one base away, this may be a read error. This chain connects TRBV11-2 to TRBJ1-3, with D possibly TRBD1 on 6 matching bases. The V end lost 1 base, the J end lost 2 bases, and 9 bases lay between the germline ends. Germline assignment: CDR1 SGHAT and CDR2 FQNNGV. This CDR3 spans 15 amino acids. The CDR3 nucleotides are TGTGCCAGCAGCTTAGGGGGGGCCACTGGAAACACCATATATTTT. This encodes CASSLGGATGNTIYF.

The chain joins TRBV28 to TRBJ1-5, with D unclear. Per the germline V gene, CDR1 is MDHEN and CDR2 is SYDVKM. V gave up 4 bases and J gave up 1 base, with 11 bases separating them. The CDR3 has 15 amino acids. The CDR3 nucleotides read TGTGCCAGCAGTTCCTCAGACGGGAGCAATCAGCCCCAGCATTTT. This encodes CASSSSDGSNQPQHF.

This chain uses TRBV12-3 or TRBV12-4 with TRBJ2-1, with 7 bases fitting TRBD1. J lost 0 bases, V lost 3 bases, and 2 bases had no gene match. The CDR3 is made up of 15 amino acids. In DNA, the CDR3 is TGTGCCAGCAGTTTTGACAGGGTCTCCTACAATGAGCAGTTCTTC. This sequence encodes CASSFDRVSYNEQFF.

J is TRBJ1-1 and V is TRBV4-1, with a weak D call TRBD1 (6 bases). V lost 4 bases, J lost 10 bases, and 22 bases lay in between. The germline V gene has CDR1 MGHRA and CDR2 YSYEKL. This CDR3 region has 15 residues. The CDR3 here is CASSLRGGGEGGAFF. CDR3 bases: TGCGCCAGCAGCCTCAGGGGAGGGGGTGAAGGGGGAGCTTTCTTT.

This clonotype came up many times. This sequence joins TRBV6-6 and TRBJ2-1, with unresolved D. V lost 6 bases and J 2 bases, leaving 11 bases between the germline ends. Germline CDR1 reads MNHNY; CDR2 reads SVGAGI (reference sequence). This CDR3 region has 14 residues. Written as DNA, the CDR3 is TGTGCCAGCAGGGTCGATCGTGCCTACAATGAGCAGTTCTTC. Translated, it gives CASRVDRAYNEQFF.

In this sample, this clonotype turned up a few times. This rearrangement joins TRBV10-3 to TRBJ2-7; D possibly matches TRBD1 or TRBD2 (6 bases each). Trimming cost V 3 bases and J 5 bases, with 8 bases left between them. CDR3 size: 12 residues. Germline values: CDR1 ENHRY, CDR2 SYGVKD. The CDR3, as DNA: TGTGCCATCAGTGAAAGGGGGGACGAGCAGTACTTC. It translates to CAISERGDEQYF.

This clonotype was seen many times. The rearrangement links TRBV6-5 to TRBJ2-3, with D unclear. The CDR3 is made up of 15 amino acids. V was clipped by 4 bases and J by 2 bases, with 13 bases between them. Germline CDR1 reads MNHEY; CDR2 reads SVGAGI. CDR3: CASSSTSVITDTQYF. The CDR3 coding sequence is TGTGCCAGCAGTTCCACGTCCGTGATCACAGATACGCAGTATTTT.

This clonotype was seen many times. This sequence joins TRBV12-5 and TRBJ2-1; weak D call: TRBD2 (7 bases). V gave up 7 bases and J gave up 0 bases, with 13 bases separating them. Germline CDR1 reads LGHNT; CDR2 reads FRNRAP. The CDR3 runs 15 residues. CDR3 bases: TGTGCTAGTGCCTCGAGGGGGGGCTCCTACAATGAGCAGTTCTTC. Encoded protein: CASASRGGSYNEQFF.

The J gene is TRBJ2-7, the V gene TRBV20-1; D not certain. The CDR3 extends over 9 amino acids. V was shortened by 2 bases and J by 9 bases, with 5 bases between the two germline ends. Germline V CDR1 and CDR2: DFQATT, SNEGSKA (reference sequence). The CDR3 reads CSARLGQYF. CDR3 DNA sequence: TGCAGTGCTAGACTGGGGCAGTACTTC.

This clonotype was observed a few times. The gene calls are TRBV20-1 and TRBJ1-6; TRBD1 matches 7 bases. This CDR3 is 14 amino acids long. Germline values: CDR1 DFQATT, CDR2 SNEGSKA (reference sequence). Trimming cost V 6 bases and J 10 bases; bases outside gene matches: 12. DNA for the CDR3: TGCAGTGCCCTCCACCGGGACAGCTACTCACCCCTCCACTTT. This gives the protein CSALHRDSYSPLHF.